This TCR beta chain was obtained from a study of radiotherapy plus CTLA-4 blockade in lung cancer. The CDR3 has 10 residues. Germline CDR1 reads SQVTM; CDR2 reads ANQGSEA. V was cut by 6 bases and J by 5 bases, with 5 bases left in between. Sequencing was performed with immunoSEQ multiplex PCR; in TCRdb, only in-frame clones are kept and a portion is missing. The sample records fewer than 150,000 clones, 78% being singletons. The V call is TRBV29-1, the J call TRBJ2-1, with no clear D. The sequence was collected from a human donor with non-small cell lung cancer who had a partial response to radiotherapy plus ipilimumab. Sequencing was performed on peripheral blood, taken from a patient treated with radiotherapy plus ipilimumab. CDR3 nucleotides: TGCAGCGTCGTTAACAATGAGCAGTTCTTC. Translated: CSVVNNEQFF.